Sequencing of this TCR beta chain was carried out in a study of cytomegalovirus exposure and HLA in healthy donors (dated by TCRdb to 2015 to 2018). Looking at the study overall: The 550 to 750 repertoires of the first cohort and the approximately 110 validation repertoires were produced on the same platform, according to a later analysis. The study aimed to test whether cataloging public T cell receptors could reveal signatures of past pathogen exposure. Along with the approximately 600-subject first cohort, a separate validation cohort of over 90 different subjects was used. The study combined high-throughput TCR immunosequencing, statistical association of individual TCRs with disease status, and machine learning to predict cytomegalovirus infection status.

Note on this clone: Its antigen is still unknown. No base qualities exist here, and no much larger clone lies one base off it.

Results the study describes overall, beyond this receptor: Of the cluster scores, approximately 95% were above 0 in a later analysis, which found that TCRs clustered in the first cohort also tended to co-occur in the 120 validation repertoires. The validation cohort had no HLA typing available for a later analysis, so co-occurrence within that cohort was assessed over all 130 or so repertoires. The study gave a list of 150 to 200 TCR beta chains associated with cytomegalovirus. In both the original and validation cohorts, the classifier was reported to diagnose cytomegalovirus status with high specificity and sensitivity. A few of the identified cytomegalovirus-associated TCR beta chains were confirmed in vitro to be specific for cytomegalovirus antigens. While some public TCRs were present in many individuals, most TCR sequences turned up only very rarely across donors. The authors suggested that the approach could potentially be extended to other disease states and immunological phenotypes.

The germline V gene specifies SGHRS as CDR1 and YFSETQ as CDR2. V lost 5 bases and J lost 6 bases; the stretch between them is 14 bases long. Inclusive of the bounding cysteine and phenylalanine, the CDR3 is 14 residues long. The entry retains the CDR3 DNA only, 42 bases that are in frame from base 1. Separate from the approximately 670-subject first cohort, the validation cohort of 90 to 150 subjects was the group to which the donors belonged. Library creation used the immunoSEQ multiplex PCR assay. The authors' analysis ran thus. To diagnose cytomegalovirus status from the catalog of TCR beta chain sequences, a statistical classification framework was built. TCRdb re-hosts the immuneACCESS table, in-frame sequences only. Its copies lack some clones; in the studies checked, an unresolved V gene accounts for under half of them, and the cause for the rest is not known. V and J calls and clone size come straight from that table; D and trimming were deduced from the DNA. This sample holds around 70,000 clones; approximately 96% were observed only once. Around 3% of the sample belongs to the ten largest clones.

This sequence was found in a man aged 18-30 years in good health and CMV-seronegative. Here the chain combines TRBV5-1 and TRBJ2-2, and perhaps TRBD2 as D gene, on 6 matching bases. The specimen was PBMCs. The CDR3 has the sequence CASRRTEGSGELFF. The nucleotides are TGCGCCAGCAGAAGGACGGAGGGGTCCGGGGAGCTGTTTTTT.